This TCR beta chain was sequenced in a study of Ad26.COV2.S vaccination and SARS-CoV-2 variants. Data came from immunoSEQ multiplex PCR; TCRdb stores just in-frame clones and leaves some out. In the table there are about 98,000 clones, around 80% of which are singletons. Germline V CDR1 and CDR2: LGHDT, YNNKEL (reference sequence). This CDR3 contains 18 residues. Trimming removed 1 base from V and 3 bases from J; junction bases left unmatched: 12. This clonotype was sampled from a human donor who had recovered from COVID-19. The chain carries TRBV3-1 (or the pseudogene TRBV3-2) and TRBJ2-7; TRBD2 matches at 10 bases. The sample was peripheral blood, taken after recovery from COVID-19. This CDR3 is CASSQGPPEIAGGYEQYF. CDR3 in DNA: TGTGCCAGCAGCCAAGGCCCTCCGGAGATAGCGGGGGGCTACGAGCAGTACTTC.